This TCR beta chain emerged from a study of T cell responses to AZD1222 COVID-19 vaccine. The V end lost 3 bases, the J end lost 3 bases, and 11 bases lay between the germline ends. CDR1 is MNHEY, CDR2 SMNVEV, per germline (reference sequence). The CDR3 loop spans 14 amino acids. Here immunoSEQ multiplex PCR was the method, and the copy in TCRdb shows in-frame clones only, minus some. The sample has some 99,000 clones; roughly nine tenths are singletons. Findings and limits, study-wide: Elevations in Spike-specific TCR breadth and depth followed administration of two AZD1222 doses.

The count of this clone is one. The antigen remains unidentified. The sequence was obtained from an adult in good health. Sequenced here: peripheral blood, sampled on day 0 of AZD1222 vaccination. The V gene is TRBV27, the J gene TRBJ1-1; no reliable D call. The DNA of the CDR3 is TGTGCCAGCAGTTTCGCAGACTCCTACACTGAAGCTTTCTTT. Its translation is CASSFADSYTEAFF.